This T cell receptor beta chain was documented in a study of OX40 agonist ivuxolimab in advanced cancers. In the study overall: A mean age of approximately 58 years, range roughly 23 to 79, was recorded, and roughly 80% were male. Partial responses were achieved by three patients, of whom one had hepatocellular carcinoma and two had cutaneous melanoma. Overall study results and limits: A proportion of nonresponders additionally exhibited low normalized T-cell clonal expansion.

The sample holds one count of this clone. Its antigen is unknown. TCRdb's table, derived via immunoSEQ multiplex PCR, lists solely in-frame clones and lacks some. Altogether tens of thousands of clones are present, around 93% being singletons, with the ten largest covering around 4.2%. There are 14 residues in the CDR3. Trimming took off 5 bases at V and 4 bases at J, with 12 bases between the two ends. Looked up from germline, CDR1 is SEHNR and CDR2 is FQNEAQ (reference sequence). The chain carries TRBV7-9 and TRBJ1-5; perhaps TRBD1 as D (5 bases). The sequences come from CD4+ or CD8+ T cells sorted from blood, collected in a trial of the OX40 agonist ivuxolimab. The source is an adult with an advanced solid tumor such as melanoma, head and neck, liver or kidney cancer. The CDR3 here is CASSGGTSNQPQHF. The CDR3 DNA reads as TGTGCCAGCAGCGGGGGAACGAGTAATCAGCCCCAGCATTTT.